This T cell receptor beta chain was sequenced in a study of PD-1 blockade in classical Hodgkin lymphoma. The CDR3 is 11 amino acids. Germline values: CDR1 DFQATT, CDR2 SNEGSKA (reference sequence). Trimming cost V 8 bases and J 7 bases, with 12 bases left between them. This table comes from immunoSEQ multiplex PCR, and its TCRdb copy is limited to in-frame clones, with some not included. The sample lists under 8,500 clones, roughly 80% occurring once. Each patient experienced a relapse that followed autologous stem cell transplantation, and brentuximab vedotin exposure varied. Researchers report purifying CD4+ T cells from thawed PBMCs by magnetic negative selection.

The chain carries TRBV20-1 and TRBJ2-1; D ambiguous. The receptor comes from a human donor with classical Hodgkin lymphoma. Sequencing was performed on CD4+ T cells from blood, taken at baseline. Here the CDR3 DNA reads TGCAGTTACTTCCGGCAAAATGAGCAGTTCTTC. This encodes CSYFRQNEQFF.